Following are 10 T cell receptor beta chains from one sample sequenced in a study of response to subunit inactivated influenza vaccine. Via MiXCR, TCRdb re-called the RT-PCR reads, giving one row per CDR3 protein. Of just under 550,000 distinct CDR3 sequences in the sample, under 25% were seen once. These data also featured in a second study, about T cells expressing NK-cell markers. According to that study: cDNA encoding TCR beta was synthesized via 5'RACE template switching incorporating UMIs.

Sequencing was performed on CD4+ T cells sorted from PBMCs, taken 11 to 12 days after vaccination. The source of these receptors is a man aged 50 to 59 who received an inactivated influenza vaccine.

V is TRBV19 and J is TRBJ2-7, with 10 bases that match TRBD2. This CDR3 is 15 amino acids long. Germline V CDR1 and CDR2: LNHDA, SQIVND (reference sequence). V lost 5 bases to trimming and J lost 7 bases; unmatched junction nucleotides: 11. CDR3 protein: CASSPTIAGGGEQYF. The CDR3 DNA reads TGTGCCAGTAGTCCTACGATAGCGGGAGGAGGAGAGCAGTACTTC.

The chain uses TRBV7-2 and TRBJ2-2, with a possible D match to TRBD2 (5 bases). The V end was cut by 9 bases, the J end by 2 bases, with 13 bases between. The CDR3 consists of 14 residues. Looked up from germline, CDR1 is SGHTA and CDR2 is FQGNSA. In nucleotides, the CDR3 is TGTGCCAGTGTGAGGGTTCGAAACACCGGGGAGCTGTTTTTT. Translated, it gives CASVRVRNTGELFF.

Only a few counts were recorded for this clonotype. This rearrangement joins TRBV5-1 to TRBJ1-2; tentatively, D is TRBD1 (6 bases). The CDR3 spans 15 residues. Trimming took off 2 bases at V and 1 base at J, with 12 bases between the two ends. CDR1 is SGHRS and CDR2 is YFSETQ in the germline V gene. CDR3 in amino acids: CASSFRGQINYGYTF. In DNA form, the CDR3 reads TGCGCCAGCAGCTTTCGGGGGCAAATTAACTATGGCTACACCTTC.

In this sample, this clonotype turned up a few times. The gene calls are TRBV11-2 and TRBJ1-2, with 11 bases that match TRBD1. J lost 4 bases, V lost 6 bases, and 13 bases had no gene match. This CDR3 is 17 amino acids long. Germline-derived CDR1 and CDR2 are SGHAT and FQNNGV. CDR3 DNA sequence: TGTGCCAGCAGTGCATCAGGACAGGGGGCCGCCCTCTATGGCTACACCTTC. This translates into CASSASGQGAALYGYTF.

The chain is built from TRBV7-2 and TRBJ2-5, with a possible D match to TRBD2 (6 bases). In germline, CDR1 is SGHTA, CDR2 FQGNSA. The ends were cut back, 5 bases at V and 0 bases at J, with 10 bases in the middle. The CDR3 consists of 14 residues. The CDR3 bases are TGTGCCAGCAGCCTCCGGGACTACCAAGAGACCCAGTACTTC. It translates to CASSLRDYQETQYF.

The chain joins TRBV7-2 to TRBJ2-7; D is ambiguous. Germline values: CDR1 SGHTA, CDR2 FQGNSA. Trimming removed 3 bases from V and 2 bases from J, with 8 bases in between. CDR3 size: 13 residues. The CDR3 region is CASSLLSPYEQYF. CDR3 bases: TGTGCCAGCAGCTTGCTATCCCCCTACGAGCAGTACTTC.

CDR3 in DNA: TGTGCCAGCAGTCCCTCTGGGAGCCCAATAGGAAATGAGCAGTTCTTC. It yields the protein CASSPSGSPIGNEQFF. This chain connects TRBV12-3 or TRBV12-4 to TRBJ2-1, with a tentative D call TRBD2 (5 bases). Trimming shortened V by 5 bases and J by 7 bases, and 21 bases separated the two germline ends. CDR3 length: 16 amino acids.

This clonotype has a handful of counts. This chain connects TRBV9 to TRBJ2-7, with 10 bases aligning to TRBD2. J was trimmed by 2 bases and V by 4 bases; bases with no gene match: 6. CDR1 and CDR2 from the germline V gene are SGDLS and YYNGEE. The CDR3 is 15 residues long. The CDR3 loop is CASSPLSGRTYEQYF. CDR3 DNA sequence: TGTGCCAGCAGCCCACTTAGCGGGAGGACCTACGAGCAGTACTTC. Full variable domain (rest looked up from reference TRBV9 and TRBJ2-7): DSGVTQTPKHLITATGQRVTLRCSPRSGDLSVYWYQQSLDQGLQFLIQYYNGEERAKGNILERFSAQQFPDLHSELNLSSLELGDSALYFCASSPLSGRTYEQYFGPGTRLTVT.

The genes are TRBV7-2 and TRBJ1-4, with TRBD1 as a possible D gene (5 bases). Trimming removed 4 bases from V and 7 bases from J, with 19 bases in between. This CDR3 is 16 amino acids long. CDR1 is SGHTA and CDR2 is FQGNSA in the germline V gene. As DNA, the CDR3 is TGTGCCAGCAGCTCCTCTCCAGGGAATTACGGTGAAAAACTGTTTTTT. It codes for CASSSSPGNYGEKLFF. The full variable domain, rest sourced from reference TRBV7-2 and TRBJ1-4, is GAGVSQSPSNKVTEKGKDVELRCDPISGHTALYWYRQSLGQGLEFLIYFQGNSAPDKSGLPSDRFSAERTGGSVSTLTIQRTQQEDSAVYLCASSSSPGNYGEKLFFGSGTQLSVL.

The CDR3 is CTSGPGTDSYEQYF. CDR3 bases: TGCACCAGCGGTCCCGGGACCGACTCCTACGAGCAGTACTTC. This chain joins TRBV1 and TRBJ2-7; TRBD1, the table's D call, was not compared with the DNA. TRBV1 is an annotated pseudogene. This CDR3 region has 14 residues.